Listed below are T cell receptor beta chains from one sample, sequenced in a study of vaccination and CD4 T cells after COVID-19. Their antigens are not known. TCRdb re-analysed the PCR reads in MiXCR, keeping a single row per CDR3 protein. The sample lists roughly 15,000 distinct CDR3 sequences; roughly 50% were seen once. This material consisted of CD4+ T cells from blood, cultured in vitro, taken before SARS-CoV-2 vaccination. The receptors come from a human donor who had recovered from COVID-19. The CDR3 runs from the conserved cysteine through the conserved F or W. Each record gives: clone size, J gene, V gene, D gene, CDR3 protein, CDR3 DNA. D genes are given only for firm matches. Expanded clones are given a class, and other clones once, few, many or no size at all.

size: .; J: TRBJ1-1; V: TRBV10-3; D: .; CDR3: CAISDSLSAEAFF; DNA: TGTGCCATCAGTGATAGCCTAAGCGCTGAAGCTTTCTTT
size: .; J: TRBJ1-5; V: TRBV20-1; D: .; CDR3: CSARVSVDSLNQPQHF; DNA: TGCAGTGCTAGAGTATCCGTAGACAGCTTGAATCAGCCCCAGCATTTT
size: .; J: TRBJ1-5; V: TRBV19; D: TRBD1; CDR3: CAGGQSGQPQHF; DNA: TGTGCCGGGGGACAGAGTGGTCAGCCCCAGCATTTT
size: .; J: TRBJ2-3; V: TRBV6-1; D: .; CDR3: CASSPGDVTQYF; DNA: TGTGCCAGCAGTCCCGGTGATGTTACGCAGTATTTT
size: once; J: TRBJ1-2; V: TRBV19; D: .; CDR3: CASSAGQNYGYTF; DNA: TGTGCCAGTAGTGCCGGACAGAACTATGGCTACACCTTC
size: .; J: TRBJ1-2; V: TRBV7-6; D: TRBD1; CDR3: CASSLGGTVDGYTF; DNA: TGTGCCAGCAGCTTAGGGGGGACAGTCGATGGCTACACCTTC
size: few; J: TRBJ2-7; V: TRBV20-1; D: .; CDR3: CSASGRRFGEQYF; DNA: TGCAGTGCTAGTGGCCGCCGGTTTGGCGAGCAGTACTTC
size: .; J: TRBJ1-1; V: TRBV11-3; D: .; CDR3: CASSLYGGAEAFF; DNA: TGTGCCAGCAGCCTGTATGGCGGGGCTGAAGCTTTCTTT
size: .; J: TRBJ2-7; V: TRBV19; D: TRBD1; CDR3: CASSKGQGVNEQYF; DNA: TGTGCCAGTAGTAAGGGACAGGGGGTTAACGAGCAGTACTTC
size: few; J: TRBJ1-5; V: TRBV10-3; D: .; CDR3: CAISESIAGAPNQPQHF; DNA: TGTGCCATCAGTGAGTCGATAGCCGGGGCGCCTAATCAGCCCCAGCATTTT
size: few; J: TRBJ2-5; V: TRBV5-4; D: .; CDR3: CASSLVEGQETQYF; DNA: TGTGCCAGCAGCTTGGTGGAGGGGCAAGAGACCCAGTACTTC
size: .; J: TRBJ1-1; V: TRBV6-1; D: .; CDR3: CASSEQGGTEAFF; DNA: TGTGCCAGCAGTGAACAGGGTGGCACTGAAGCTTTCTTT
size: .; J: TRBJ1-2; V: TRBV19; D: .; CDR3: CASSILGRGMYGYTF; DNA: TGTGCCAGTAGTATACTGGGACGGGGGATGTATGGCTACACCTTC
size: .; J: TRBJ1-5; V: TRBV20-1; D: TRBD1; CDR3: CSACRTGGSQPQHF; DNA: TGCAGTGCTTGCAGGACAGGGGGCAGCCAGCCCCAGCATTTT
size: .; J: TRBJ1-1; V: TRBV2; D: .; CDR3: CASSVAVLWETKAFF; DNA: TGTGCCAGCAGTGTGGCGGTCCTGTGGGAAACTAAAGCTTTCTTT
size: few; J: TRBJ1-3; V: TRBV6-5; D: .; CDR3: CASSYSEHSGNTIYF; DNA: TGTGCCAGCAGTTACTCAGAGCACTCTGGAAACACCATATATTTT
size: .; J: TRBJ1-3; V: TRBV11-3; D: .; CDR3: CASSWGPIQSSGNTIYF; DNA: TGTGCCAGCAGCTGGGGGCCCATCCAGAGCTCTGGAAACACCATATATTTT
size: .; J: TRBJ1-2; V: TRBV2; D: .; CDR3: CAGGSYNYGYTF; DNA: TGTGCCGGCGGGTCCTATAACTATGGCTACACCTTC
size: .; J: TRBJ2-1; V: TRBV11-1; D: TRBD2; CDR3: CASSLAGEGLEQFF; DNA: TGTGCCAGCAGCTTAGCGGGGGAGGGACTTGAGCAGTTCTTC
size: .; J: TRBJ2-5; V: TRBV12-3/TRBV12-4; D: .; CDR3: CASSFAGTKETQYF; DNA: TGTGCCAGCAGTTTTGCCGGGACCAAAGAGACCCAGTACTTC
size: .; J: TRBJ1-5; V: TRBV20-1; D: TRBD1; CDR3: CSARPRTGGHQPQHF; DNA: TGCAGTGCTAGGCCCCGGACAGGGGGCCATCAGCCCCAGCATTTT
size: once; J: TRBJ2-1; V: TRBV20-1; D: TRBD2; CDR3: CSARPPSGSGGNEQFF; DNA: TGCAGTGCTAGACCCCCTAGCGGGAGCGGGGGCAATGAGCAGTTCTTC
size: .; J: TRBJ1-2; V: TRBV7-9; D: .; CDR3: CASSLGLSGPGIWTF; DNA: TGTGCCAGCAGCTTAGGTTTGTCAGGTCCGGGGATCTGGACCTTC
size: .; J: TRBJ1-1; V: TRBV11-3; D: .; CDR3: CASTRDSTEAFF; DNA: TGTGCCAGCACGAGGGATTCCACTGAAGCTTTCTTT
size: .; J: TRBJ2-2; V: TRBV7-2; D: TRBD2; CDR3: CASSPQAGFSTGELFF; DNA: TGTGCCAGCAGCCCTCAAGCGGGATTCTCCACCGGGGAGCTGTTTTTT
size: .; J: TRBJ1-2; V: TRBV20-1; D: .; CDR3: CSARADGSGGYTF; DNA: TGCAGTGCTAGAGCAGACGGGTCGGGTGGCTACACCTTC
size: .; J: TRBJ1-2; V: TRBV27; D: .; CDR3: CASSLKGQGLYGYTF; DNA: TGTGCCAGCAGTTTAAAGGGTCAGGGCTTATATGGCTACACCTTC
size: .; J: TRBJ2-3; V: TRBV7-2; D: TRBD2; CDR3: CASSFTLAGAADTQYF; DNA: TGTGCCAGCAGCTTTACCCTCGCGGGAGCGGCAGATACGCAGTATTTT
size: .; J: TRBJ2-7; V: TRBV6-1; D: .; CDR3: CASSRSRDMGRREQYF; DNA: TGTGCCAGCAGCCGGAGCCGGGACATGGGTAGGAGGGAGCAGTACTTC
size: .; J: TRBJ2-6; V: TRBV20-1; D: TRBD1; CDR3: CSARETGGANVLTF; DNA: TGCAGTGCCCGAGAGACAGGGGGGGCCAACGTCCTGACTTTC
size: few; J: TRBJ1-2; V: TRBV24-1; D: .; CDR3: CATSDTYGYTF; DNA: TGTGCCACCAGTGATACCTATGGCTACACCTTC
size: .; J: TRBJ1-2; V: TRBV27; D: .; CDR3: CASRGTIANYGYTF; DNA: TGTGCCAGCAGGGGGACAATAGCTAACTATGGCTACACCTTC
size: .; J: TRBJ1-2; V: TRBV15; D: TRBD1; CDR3: CATSRGTGDYGYTF; DNA: TGTGCCACCAGCAGGGGGACAGGGGACTATGGCTACACCTTC
size: .; J: TRBJ1-2; V: TRBV12-3/TRBV12-4; D: TRBD1; CDR3: CASSPGQGAGYGYTF; DNA: TGTGCCAGCAGTCCGGGACAGGGGGCCGGCTATGGCTACACCTTC
size: .; J: TRBJ1-1; V: TRBV27; D: .; CDR3: CASSPSENGRAFF; DNA: TGTGCCAGCAGCCCAAGTGAGAACGGACGGGCTTTCTTT
size: .; J: TRBJ1-2; V: TRBV28; D: .; CDR3: CASSLSAGDAYGYTF; DNA: TGTGCCAGCAGTTTAAGTGCGGGGGATGCCTATGGCTACACCTTC
size: few; J: TRBJ2-2; V: TRBV20-1; D: TRBD1; CDR3: CSARDPHTGDTGELFF; DNA: TGCAGTGCTAGAGATCCGCATACAGGGGACACCGGGGAGCTGTTTTTT
size: .; J: TRBJ1-2; V: TRBV6-2/TRBV6-3; D: .; CDR3: CASTQTILFGYTF; DNA: TGTGCCAGCACCCAGACAATCCTATTTGGCTACACCTTC
size: .; J: TRBJ2-3; V: TRBV7-9; D: .; CDR3: CASTKDSPLGTDTQYF; DNA: TGTGCCAGCACCAAGGACAGCCCCTTGGGAACAGATACGCAGTATTTT
size: few; J: TRBJ1-2; V: TRBV6-1; D: .; CDR3: CASSPGDQTSYGYTF; DNA: TGTGCCAGCAGCCCGGGGGACCAAACCTCTTATGGCTACACCTTC
size: few; J: TRBJ2-3; V: TRBV6-5; D: .; CDR3: CASSSQGGSTDTQYF; DNA: TGTGCCAGCAGTTCACAGGGAGGGTCCACAGATACGCAGTATTTT
size: .; J: TRBJ1-2; V: TRBV7-2; D: .; CDR3: CASSRDYFKGYTF; DNA: TGTGCCAGCAGCCGGGACTATTTTAAGGGGTACACCTTC
size: .; J: TRBJ2-5; V: TRBV6-1; D: TRBD1; CDR3: CASGLGQGLGETQYF; DNA: TGTGCCAGCGGACTGGGACAGGGGTTGGGAGAGACCCAGTACTTC
size: large; J: TRBJ1-2; V: TRBV11-3; D: .; CDR3: CASSLGRNYGYTF; DNA: TGTGCCAGCAGCTTGGGCAGGAACTATGGCTACACCTTC
size: .; J: TRBJ1-1; V: TRBV7-2; D: .; CDR3: CASSLAPLNTEAFF; DNA: TGTGCCAGCAGCTTAGCCCCACTGAACACTGAGGCTTTCTTT
size: .; J: TRBJ1-5; V: TRBV4-1; D: .; CDR3: CASSQVWGSNQPQHF; DNA: TGCGCCAGCAGCCAAGTTTGGGGAAGCAATCAGCCCCAGCATTTT
size: .; J: TRBJ2-2; V: TRBV7-3; D: TRBD2; CDR3: CASRPTSGGNGGELFF; DNA: TGTGCCAGCAGACCTACTAGCGGGGGTAACGGCGGGGAGCTGTTTTTT
size: .; J: TRBJ1-2; V: TRBV7-9; D: TRBD1; CDR3: CASSGRRTGGNYGYTF; DNA: TGTGCCAGCAGCGGAAGGAGGACAGGGGGTAACTATGGCTACACCTTC
size: .; J: TRBJ1-5; V: TRBV6-1; D: .; CDR3: CASSEKREGQPQHF; DNA: TGTGCCAGCAGTGAAAAGCGCGAAGGTCAGCCCCAGCATTTT
size: .; J: TRBJ1-4; V: TRBV6-1; D: TRBD1; CDR3: CASRGRLDRGDEKLFF; DNA: TGTGCCAGCAGGGGACGACTGGACAGGGGAGACGAAAAACTGTTTTTT